Below, 5 T cell receptor beta chains from the same sample are listed, as sequenced in a study of cytomegalovirus exposure and HLA in healthy donors. Primers: 60 Vbeta forward and 13 Jbeta reverse. Some clones are missing from TCRdb's copy, which holds only in-frame ones; the method was immunoSEQ multiplex PCR. The sample lists 150,000 to 200,000 clones; about 77% were seen once. Sequencing was carried out using PBMCs. Receptor source: a woman aged 40 to 55 in good health and CMV-seropositive.

The chain combines TRBV6-5 with TRBJ2-1, with D uncertain. The germline V gene encodes CDR1 MNHEY and CDR2 SVGAGI. The CDR3 runs 13 residues. V gave up 4 bases and J gave up 3 bases, with 7 bases separating them. CDR3 coding DNA: TGTGCCAGCAGTTCTACCAACTACAATGAGCAGTTCTTC. Translation: CASSSTNYNEQFF.

The rearrangement uses TRBV7-9 and TRBJ1-2; D is possibly TRBD1 (6 bases). V was trimmed by 5 bases and J by 0 bases, leaving 13 bases between them. In germline, CDR1 is SEHNR, CDR2 FQNEAQ (reference sequence). CDR3 size: 15 residues. CDR3 nucleotides: TGTGCCAGCAGCCTCGGACAGCAAGCTAACTATGGCTACACCTTC. It translates to CASSLGQQANYGYTF.

This chain connects TRBV27 to TRBJ2-3; unclear D gene. The CDR3 spans 17 residues. CDR1 and CDR2 from the germline V gene are MNHEY and SMNVEV (reference sequence). The V end was cut by 5 bases, the J end by 0 bases, with 18 bases between. DNA for the CDR3: TGTGCCAGCAGTCCCCTGCAGGCCTACGTGAGCACAGATACGCAGTATTTT. Translated: CASSPLQAYVSTDTQYF.

The chain is built from TRBV27 and TRBJ2-7; 14 nucleotides line up with TRBD2. Germline values: CDR1 MNHEY, CDR2 SMNVEV (reference sequence). Trimming at V came to 4 bases and at J to 0 bases, leaving 8 bases not matched to a gene. The CDR3 totals 18 residues. CDR3 sequence: CASSSGTSGSESSYEQYF. Here the CDR3 DNA reads TGTGCCAGCAGTTCCGGGACTAGCGGGAGTGAGAGCTCCTACGAGCAGTACTTC.

V gene TRBV4-1 combines with J gene TRBJ2-7; a weak D match, TRBD2 (6 bases). This CDR3 is 13 amino acids long. In germline, CDR1 is MGHRA, CDR2 YSYEKL. V dropped 0 bases and J dropped 9 bases, with 12 bases sitting between them. The CDR3 DNA is TGCGCCAGCAGCCAAGAGGTCGCAGCGGGGCAGTACTTC. Translation: CASSQEVAAGQYF.